This entry lists 20 T cell receptor beta chains sequenced from one sample in a study of chemoradiotherapy in HPV16-positive cancers. Using immunoSEQ multiplex PCR, the repertoire was profiled, and TCRdb retains in-frame clones only, with some absent. The sample yields roughly 39,000 clones, under 80% seen once. This specimen consisted of blood, obtained from a patient who underwent chemoradiotherapy. All receptors come from a human donor with HPV-associated anogenital cancer.

J is TRBJ1-4 and V is TRBV9; possible D gene TRBD1, 6 bases. Germline assignment: CDR1 SGDLS and CDR2 YYNGEE. The CDR3 has 17 amino acids. Trimming took 4 bases from V and 4 from J, leaving 20 bases between them. The CDR3 DNA reads TGTGCCAGCAGCACTTCCCCCGGGACACCCGTTAATGAAAAACTGTTTTTT. Protein product: CASSTSPGTPVNEKLFF.

The chain combines TRBV29-1 with TRBJ1-2; 8 bases line up with TRBD1. Germline V CDR1 and CDR2: SQVTM, ANQGSEA. CDR3 length: 15 residues. J gave up 0 bases and V 1 base, and 4 bases lay outside the gene matches. This CDR3 reads CSVEGLQGANYGYTF. CDR3 sequence (DNA): TGCAGCGTTGAAGGTTTACAGGGGGCTAACTATGGCTACACCTTC. The whole variable domain, filled in from reference TRBV29-1 and TRBJ1-2, reads SAVISQKPSRDICQRGTSLTIQCQVDSQVTMMFWYRQQPGQSLTLIATANQGSEATYESGFVIDKFPISRPNLTFSTLTVSNMSPEDSSIYLCSVEGLQGANYGYTFGSGTRLTVV.

This clone has only one observation. The V gene is TRBV6-4, the J gene TRBJ2-3; no definite D call. Germline CDR1 MRHNA, CDR2 SNTAGT. The CDR3 has 13 residues. Trimming pared 2 bases from V and 4 bases from J, leaving 7 bases between. DNA of the CDR3: TGTGCCAGCAGTGACACGGTTGCAGATACGCAGTATTTT. Translating gives CASSDTVADTQYF.

The CDR3 loop is CASSPGGVGNEQYF. The CDR3 bases are TGTGCCAGCAGCCCGGGGGGGGTCGGGAACGAGCAGTACTTC. The rearrangement links TRBV7-3 to TRBJ2-7; 8 positions match TRBD2. The CDR3 extends over 14 amino acids. V dropped 5 bases and J dropped 5; count of bases not matched to a gene: 8. Germline V gives CDR1 SGHTA, CDR2 FQGTGA.

The chain employs TRBV7-9 and TRBJ1-2; TRBD1 matches 11 bases. The CDR3 runs to 14 residues. Germline CDR1 SEHNR, CDR2 FQNEAQ (reference sequence). V shed 5 bases and J 3 bases; nucleotides not matched to a gene: 2. The chain's CDR3 is CASSPGQGDYGYTF. In nucleotides, the CDR3 is TGTGCCAGCAGCCCGGGACAGGGGGACTATGGCTACACCTTC.

The genes are TRBV4-3 and TRBJ1-2; D gene uncertain. The ends were cut back, 0 bases at V and 1 base at J, with 6 bases in the middle. Germline CDR1 is LGHNA and CDR2 is YSLEER. CDR3 length equals 14 residues. The CDR3 loop is CASSQEPGNYGYTF. The DNA for the CDR3 is TGCGCCAGCAGCCAAGAACCGGGTAACTATGGCTACACCTTC.

This chain joins TRBV27 and TRBJ1-6; D is ambiguous. The CDR3 sequence is 14 residues long. From germline, CDR1 is MNHEY and CDR2 SMNVEV (reference sequence). Trimming pared 6 bases from V and 7 bases from J, leaving 13 bases between. The CDR3 reads CASSIDWGNSPLHF. CDR3 DNA: TGTGCCAGCAGCATAGATTGGGGAAATTCACCCCTCCACTTT.

V is TRBV6-5 and J is TRBJ1-4; 9 bases agree with TRBD1. The germline V gene encodes CDR1 MNHEY and CDR2 SVGAGI. The CDR3 sequence is 16 residues long. The V and J ends lost 4 bases and 5 bases, in that order; junction bases with no gene match: 8. The CDR3 DNA is TGTGCCAGCAGTTCCCAACCGGGACAGGGCAATGAAAAACTGTTTTTT. As protein: CASSSQPGQGNEKLFF.

V and J are TRBV5-1 and TRBJ1-1, with D tentatively TRBD1 (6 bases). V lost 4 bases, J lost 1 base, and 11 bases lay in between. The CDR3 is made up of 14 amino acids. CDR1 and CDR2 from the germline V gene are SGHRS and YFSETQ. CDR3 sequence: CASSQPGQNTEAFF. CDR3 bases: TGCGCCAGCAGCCAACCGGGACAGAACACTGAAGCTTTCTTT.

The chain links TRBV14 to TRBJ1-1, with D possibly matching TRBD1 (5 bases). Trimming removed 4 bases at V and 0 bases at J, with 6 bases between. Germline CDR1 reads SGHDN; CDR2 reads FVKESK. The CDR3 loop spans 13 amino acids. For the CDR3, the DNA is TGTGCCAGCAGCCGGGGACTGAACACTGAAGCTTTCTTT. Translated: CASSRGLNTEAFF.

This clone turned up a few times. The chain employs TRBV10-1 and TRBJ2-2; D gene uncertain. Trimming stripped 8 bases from V and 7 bases from J, with 5 bases between. The germline CDR1 and CDR2 sequences are WNHNN and SYGVQD (reference sequence). The CDR3 consists of 10 residues. CDR3 sequence reads: CASLIGELFF. CDR3 coding DNA: TGCGCCAGCCTAATCGGGGAGCTGTTTTTT.

This rearrangement joins TRBV7-2 to TRBJ2-1; TRBD1 might be the D (6 bases). With 6 bases removed from V and 7 bases from J, the gap between germline ends came to 13 bases. This CDR3 has 13 residues. Germline CDR1 SGHTA, CDR2 FQGNSA. Here the CDR3 DNA reads TGTGCCAGCAGTTCCAGGGGATTGAATGAGCAGTTCTTC. Its protein is CASSSRGLNEQFF.

This clone showed up just a few times. The J gene is TRBJ1-2, the V gene TRBV6-1; TRBD1 matches at 8 bases. The ends lost 4 bases at V and 6 bases at J; junction bases unmatched: 10. Germline values: CDR1 MNHNS, CDR2 SASEGT. CDR3 length equals 15 residues. For the CDR3, the DNA is TGTGCCAGCAGTGGCCAAAGGACAGGGCTTAATGGCTACACCTTC. As protein: CASSGQRTGLNGYTF.

This clone was observed a handful of times. The chain joins TRBV12-5 to TRBJ1-1, with D unclear. V was cut by 3 bases and J by 5 bases, with 4 bases left in between. The CDR3 has 11 residues. The germline gives CDR1 LGHNT, CDR2 FRNRAP. The CDR3 DNA reads as TGTGCTAGTGGTTTAAGGACTGAAGCTTTCTTT. This translates into CASGLRTEAFF.

The V call is TRBV11-2, the J call TRBJ2-5; 8 positions agree with TRBD1. The germline V gene has CDR1 SGHAT and CDR2 FQNNGV. The length of the CDR3 is 19 residues. The trim removed 3 bases at V and 0 bases at J, leaving 15 bases unmatched. The CDR3 protein is CASSFGRGRDRRYQETQYF. CDR3 in DNA: TGTGCCAGCAGCTTCGGAAGAGGCCGGGACAGGAGATACCAAGAGACCCAGTACTTC.

V is TRBV19 and J is TRBJ1-2; 9 positions match TRBD1. The J segment lost 4 bases and the V segment lost 0 bases, leaving 12 bases of the junction unmatched. This CDR3 region has 18 residues. Germline CDR1 is LNHDA and CDR2 is SQIVND (reference sequence). CDR3 amino acids: CASSIDYHRGRPSYGYTF. The CDR3 nucleotides read TGTGCCAGTAGTATAGATTATCACAGGGGGCGTCCTAGCTATGGCTACACCTTC.

The rearrangement links TRBV6-5 to TRBJ2-3; D is unresolved. The V end was cut by 3 bases, the J end by 4 bases, with 11 bases between. The CDR3 extends over 14 amino acids. CDR1 is MNHEY and CDR2 is SVGAGI in the germline V gene. The chain's CDR3 is CASSYGVLSDTQYF. The CDR3 region has the DNA TGTGCCAGCAGTTATGGGGTATTATCAGATACGCAGTATTTT.

This clone has a single count. The same CDR3 can be traced to other DNA sequences in this sample. V and J are TRBV6-5 and TRBJ1-1, with 8 bases identical to TRBD1. V dropped 0 bases and J dropped 3; count of bases not matched to a gene: 3. The CDR3 contains 15 residues. The germline V gene has CDR1 MNHEY and CDR2 SVGAGI. Here the CDR3 DNA reads TGTGCCAGCAGTTACTCCCCAGGGGGCGACACTGAAGCTTTCTTT. It encodes CASSYSPGGDTEAFF.

The chain uses TRBV19 and TRBJ2-7; 9 nucleotides line up with TRBD1. The CDR3 has 15 amino acids. In germline, CDR1 is LNHDA, CDR2 SQIVND (reference sequence). V shed 3 bases, J shed 0 bases, and the junction held 3 bases outside the gene matches. The DNA for the CDR3 is TGTGCCAGTAGTATGGGGACAGGGAGCTCCTACGAGCAGTACTTC. Amino acid sequence: CASSMGTGSSYEQYF.

The CDR3 DNA is TGTGCCAGCAGCTGGTCCGGGACGGACCCCGAGGGGGGCTACACCTTC. This translates into CASSWSGTDPEGGYTF. The chain links TRBV5-6 to TRBJ1-2; the D gene is possibly TRBD1 (5 bases). V was cut by 3 bases and J by 8 bases, with 23 bases left in between. The CDR3 is 16 amino acids. Germline CDR1 SGHDT, CDR2 YYEEEE.